These 12 T cell receptor beta chains were all obtained from the same sample, sequenced in a study of shared clonotypes between healthy human individuals. The protocol was immunoSEQ multiplex PCR, while the TCRdb copy is restricted to in-frame clones and leaves out a portion. The data hold 650,000 to 800,000 clones, with over 60% observed a single time. Sequenced sample: memory CD4+ T cells sorted from blood. Specified subset: CD45RA-negative fraction. All receptors derive from a woman in her twenties or thirties in good health.

This clone occurred a few times. The chain links TRBV6-5 to TRBJ2-1, with D perhaps TRBD1 (7 bases). Germline values: CDR1 MNHEY, CDR2 SVGAGI. V lost 6 bases and J lost 3, with 12 bases in between. The CDR3 runs to 14 residues. CDR3 bases: TGTGCCAGCAGACGACAGGGACTCTACAATGAGCAGTTCTTC. Its translation: CASRRQGLYNEQFF.

The CDR3 here is CASRSGPNTGELFF. The CDR3 coding sequence is TGTGCCAGTCGTAGCGGACCGAACACCGGGGAGCTGTTTTTT. This sequence joins TRBV28 and TRBJ2-2; D perhaps matches TRBD2 (6 bases). The V end lost 9 bases, the J end lost 0 bases, and 11 bases lay between the germline ends. CDR1 and CDR2 from the germline V gene are MDHEN and SYDVKM. This CDR3 region has 14 residues.

V gene TRBV10-3 combines with J gene TRBJ2-2; D is unclear. Per the germline V gene, CDR1 is ENHRY and CDR2 is SYGVKD. There are 14 residues in the CDR3. Trimming removed 7 bases from V and 3 bases from J, with 12 bases in between. CDR3 in amino acids: CAIKLAGYTGELFF. CDR3 coding DNA: TGTGCCATCAAGTTGGCAGGTTACACCGGGGAGCTGTTTTTT.

This clone was detected once. This chain connects TRBV28 to TRBJ1-1, with D possibly TRBD1 on 6 matching bases. V lost 3 bases, J lost 2 bases, and 13 bases lay in between. There are 15 residues in the CDR3. CDR1 and CDR2 (germline): MDHEN, SYDVKM. The CDR3 DNA reads TGTGCCAGCAGTTTTCGTGGGGGCGGAAACACTGAAGCTTTCTTT. Amino acid sequence: CASSFRGGGNTEAFF.

The gene calls are TRBV19 and TRBJ2-1, with 7 nucleotides matching TRBD1. V was pared by 5 bases and J by 10 bases, with 17 bases of the junction left unmatched. The germline V gene encodes CDR1 LNHDA and CDR2 SQIVND (reference sequence). The CDR3 is made up of 16 amino acids. The chain's CDR3 is CASSSLRTGTLGEQFF. DNA for the CDR3: TGTGCCAGTAGTTCATTAAGGACAGGCACCCTGGGGGAGCAGTTCTTC.

A few counts support this clone. V usage is TRBV5-1 and J usage is TRBJ1-2, with a tentative D call TRBD1 (6 bases). The CDR3 has 14 amino acids. From germline, CDR1 is SGHRS and CDR2 YFSETQ. Trimming pared 0 bases from V and 10 bases from J, leaving 16 bases between. CDR3 bases: TGCGCCAGCAGCTTGGCGGGGGACACCGACCACTACACCTTC. Protein: CASSLAGDTDHYTF.

In its sample, this clone was seen many times. The chain combines TRBV28 with TRBJ1-2; possibly TRBD1 for D (5 bases). V dropped 6 bases and J dropped 8 bases, with 19 bases sitting between them. The CDR3 sequence is 14 residues long. Germline CDR1 and CDR2: MDHEN and SYDVKM. Here the CDR3 DNA reads TGTGCCAGCAGCTTAACCCGGGACGCGAAGGGCTACACCTTC. Its translation is CASSLTRDAKGYTF.

CDR3 amino acids: CASSQGREQFF. DNA of the CDR3: TGTGCCAGCTCACAGGGGAGAGAGCAGTTCTTC. The chain carries TRBV18 and TRBJ2-1, with D perhaps given as TRBD1 or TRBD2 (5 bases each). This CDR3 has 11 residues. Trimming left V 4 bases short and J 10 bases short, with 8 bases between. Per germline, CDR1 KGHSH and CDR2 LQKENI.

The V gene is TRBV15, the J gene TRBJ1-5; D may be TRBD1 (6 bases). Germline values: CDR1 LNHNV, CDR2 YYDKDF (reference sequence). The CDR3 is 16 amino acids. The V and J ends lost 0 bases and 6 bases respectively, with 15 bases between them. This CDR3 is CATSRDLVTGAQPQHF. In nucleotides, the CDR3 is TGTGCCACCAGCAGAGATCTGGTGACAGGCGCTCAGCCCCAGCATTTT.

The sample holds many counts of this clone. CDR3 residues: CASSYGTLNQPQHF. CDR3 DNA sequence: TGTGCCAGCAGTTACGGGACATTAAATCAGCCCCAGCATTTT. This rearrangement joins TRBV28 to TRBJ1-5; D is perhaps TRBD1 (6 bases). V was clipped by 4 bases and J by 4 bases, with 11 bases between them. Germline V gives CDR1 MDHEN, CDR2 SYDVKM. This CDR3 is built from 14 residues.

The chain uses TRBV7-3 and TRBJ2-6; D is possibly TRBD1 (5 bases). The V end lost 5 bases, the J end lost 1 base, and 9 bases lay between the germline ends. The CDR3 runs to 15 residues. Germline lookup yields CDR1 SGHTA and CDR2 FQGTGA. CDR3 DNA sequence: TGTGCCAGCAGCGTAGGGGAATCTGGGGCCAACGTCCTGACTTTC. Residues: CASSVGESGANVLTF.

Details on this clone: Other DNA sequences in the same sample also yield this CDR3. In DNA form, the CDR3 reads TGTGCCAGCAGTTCCGAGGGGCAGGGCCAAGAGACCCAGTACTTC. This sequence encodes CASSSEGQGQETQYF. V gene TRBV2 combines with J gene TRBJ2-5, with D perhaps matching TRBD1 or TRBD2 (5 bases each). The CDR3 consists of 15 residues. Trimming cost V 5 bases and J 1 base, with 14 bases left between them. Per germline, CDR1 SNHLY and CDR2 FYNNEI.